This TCR beta chain was found in a study of cytomegalovirus exposure and HLA in healthy donors. Across the whole study: The 95 to 150 validation repertoires, a later analysis reported, used the same platform as the approximately 700 first-cohort repertoires.

The CDR3 is 16 amino acids. Germline lookup yields CDR1 MNHNS and CDR2 SASEGT. J lost 5 bases, V lost 1 base, and 5 bases had no gene match. Produced via immunoSEQ multiplex PCR; TCRdb's table is partial and in-frame only. This sample yields 150,000 to 200,000 clones, of which under 90% are seen a single time; 9% to 12% belongs to the top ten. The receptor's source is a woman between 18 and 29 years old in good health and CMV-seropositive. This rearrangement joins TRBV6-1 to TRBJ1-2; TRBD1 agrees at 12 bases. Sample: PBMCs. CDR3 region: CASSEGGQGASYGYTF. The DNA for the CDR3 is TGTGCCAGCAGTGAAGGGGGACAGGGGGCGAGTTATGGCTACACCTTC.